Each of the 20 T cell receptor beta chains below was sequenced from the same sample in a study of cytomegalovirus exposure and HLA in healthy donors. Use of 60 Vbeta and 13 Jbeta primers characterized the PCR. TCRdb's table, derived via immunoSEQ multiplex PCR, lists solely in-frame clones and lacks some. The sample shows about 200,000 clones, 82% of them seen only once. Sequencing input: PBMCs. These receptors originate from a woman between 45 and 60 years old in good health and CMV-seropositive.

The V and J genes are TRBV5-1 and TRBJ2-3; a possible D gene is TRBD2 (5 bases). The V end lost 0 bases, the J end lost 0 bases, and 8 bases lay between the germline ends. The CDR3 runs 15 residues. Germline CDR1 reads SGHRS; CDR2 reads YFSETQ. The CDR3 DNA reads as TGCGCCAGCAGCTTGGGAGGGTTTAGCACAGATACGCAGTATTTT. Amino acids: CASSLGGFSTDTQYF.

The chain has TRBV5-1 and TRBJ2-7; D is possibly TRBD1 (5 bases). Trimming removed 2 bases at V and 3 bases at J, with 6 bases between. The germline CDR1 and CDR2 sequences are SGHRS and YFSETQ. This CDR3 spans 12 amino acids. The CDR3 sequence: CASSFDSYEQYF. The CDR3 DNA reads as TGCGCCAGCAGCTTTGACAGCTACGAGCAGTACTTC.

The chain has TRBV2 and TRBJ2-7, with TRBD2 identical over 12 bases. The V gene end was trimmed by 7 bases and the J gene end by 2 bases; junction bases not matched to a gene: 3. CDR1 and CDR2 (germline): SNHLY, FYNNEI. CDR3 length: 14 amino acids. The CDR3 bases are TGTGCCAGCAACCTAGCGGGGGGGACCTACGAGCAGTACTTC. It translates to CASNLAGGTYEQYF.

The rearrangement links TRBV4-1 to TRBJ2-7; weak D call: TRBD2 (5 bases). CDR1 and CDR2 (germline): MGHRA, YSYEKL. The CDR3 sequence is 16 residues long. Trimming stripped 1 base from V and 3 bases from J, with 16 bases between. The CDR3 nucleotides are TGCGCCAGCAGCCAAGGGCGGGCTCGGGGTTTCTACGAGCAGTACTTC. Translation: CASSQGRARGFYEQYF.

The rearrangement links TRBV14 to TRBJ2-1; 13 bases line up with TRBD2. Looked up from germline, CDR1 is SGHDN and CDR2 is FVKESK. Germline trimming cut 5 bases from V and 6 bases from J; bases unmatched to any gene: 10. The CDR3 sequence is 17 residues long. Here the CDR3 reads CASSFTSGRASVNEQFF. The CDR3 DNA sequence: TGTGCCAGCAGCTTCACTAGCGGGAGGGCCTCGGTCAATGAGCAGTTCTTC.

This clone was observed once. The rearrangement uses TRBV5-1 and TRBJ1-4; D possibly corresponds to TRBD1 (5 bases). Germline CDR1 reads SGHRS; CDR2 reads YFSETQ. The ends were cut back, 0 bases at V and 4 bases at J, with 10 bases in the middle. This CDR3 comprises 15 residues. The CDR3 loop is CASSLGQGLNEKLFF. CDR3 coding DNA: TGCGCCAGCAGCTTGGGTCAGGGACTTAATGAAAAACTGTTTTTT. Full variable domain (outside the CDR3, taken from reference TRBV5-1 and TRBJ1-4): KAGVTQTPRYLIKTRGQQVTLSCSPISGHRSVSWYQQTPGQGLQFLFEYFSETQRNKGNFPGRFSGRQFSNSRSEMNVSTLELGDSALYLCASSLGQGLNEKLFFGSGTQLSVL.

The V gene is TRBV1, the J gene TRBJ2-2; TRBD1 was called by the table and not checked on the DNA. TRBV1 is labeled a pseudogene. CDR3 length: 18 amino acids. CDR3 DNA: TGCACCAGCACCACAGGGGGACTTCAGCGGGAGAACACCGGGGAGCTGTTTTTT. Amino acid sequence: CTSTTGGLQRENTGELFF.

The chain links TRBV5-4 to TRBJ2-1, with a possible D match to TRBD2 (6 bases). The CDR3 extends over 13 amino acids. Germline-derived CDR1 and CDR2 are SGHNT and YYREEE (reference sequence). V was pared by 7 bases and J by 12 bases, with 20 bases between. CDR3 coding DNA: TGTGCCAGCGGGCACGGGGCGGGGAGATGGCAGTTCTTC. Amino acids: CASGHGAGRWQFF. Looking up the rest from reference TRBV5-4 and TRBJ2-1 gives the full variable domain: ETGVTQSPTHLIKTRGQQVTLRCSSQSGHNTVSWYQQALGQGPQFIFQYYREEENGRGNFPPRFSGLQFPNYSSELNVNALELDDSALYLCASGHGAGRWQFFGPGTRLTVL.

The rearrangement uses TRBV28 and TRBJ1-4; no firm D call. V was pared by 2 bases and J by 8 bases, with 9 bases between. Germline values: CDR1 MDHEN, CDR2 SYDVKM. There are 13 residues in the CDR3. Here the CDR3 DNA reads TGTGCCAGCAGTTTAGCAGGCCGGGAAAAACTGTTTTTT. Its protein is CASSLAGREKLFF.

The V gene is TRBV7-2, the J gene TRBJ1-2; 11 bases map to TRBD1. Germline V gives CDR1 SGHTA, CDR2 FQGNSA. With V trimmed by 6 bases and J by 8 bases, 8 bases remained unmatched. The CDR3 has 14 residues. Written as DNA, the CDR3 is TGTGCCAGCAGATCCGGGACAGGGGGAAAGGGCTACACCTTC. It encodes CASRSGTGGKGYTF.

The V gene is TRBV5-6, the J gene TRBJ2-7; 10 nucleotides line up with TRBD2. V trimming: 4 bases; J trimming: 3 bases; junction bases outside the gene matches: 7. This CDR3 has 15 amino acids. In germline, CDR1 is SGHDT, CDR2 YYEEEE. CDR3 amino acids: CASSILAGASYEQYF. As DNA, the CDR3 is TGTGCCAGCAGCATCCTAGCGGGAGCTAGCTACGAGCAGTACTTC.

J is TRBJ2-7 and V is TRBV7-2; the match to TRBD2 covers 8 bases. The CDR3 consists of 14 residues. V shed 5 bases, J shed 3 bases, and the junction held 6 bases outside the gene matches. Germline loops: CDR1 SGHTA, CDR2 FQGNSA. DNA for the CDR3: TGTGCCAGCAGCCCGGGACTAGTGGTCTACGAGCAGTACTTC. Translating it yields CASSPGLVVYEQYF.

This clone was observed a single time. The chain recombines TRBV5-8 with TRBJ1-6, with 11 bases matching TRBD1. The germline V gene has CDR1 SGHTS and CDR2 YDEGEE. The CDR3 sequence is 18 residues long. The ends lost 4 bases at V and 5 bases at J; junction bases unmatched: 11. The CDR3 spells CASSLDRGLGVDNSPLHF. The DNA for the CDR3 is TGTGCCAGCAGCCTGGACAGGGGGCTGGGAGTAGATAATTCACCCCTCCACTTT.

This chain links TRBV7-9 with TRBJ1-6; D is ambiguous. Germline V gives CDR1 SEHNR, CDR2 FQNEAQ (reference sequence). Trimming cost V 6 bases and J 7 bases, with 7 bases left between them. CDR3 length: 12 amino acids. The CDR3 coding sequence is TGTGCCAGCAGGTTACAGAATTCACCCCTCCACTTT. Its protein is CASRLQNSPLHF.

V and J are TRBV5-1 and TRBJ2-7; the D gene is possibly TRBD2 (5 bases). Trimming removed 0 bases from V and 2 bases from J, with 6 bases in between. The germline V gene encodes CDR1 SGHRS and CDR2 YFSETQ. The CDR3 is 13 residues long. The CDR3 here is CASSLGRAYEQYF. The CDR3 bases are TGCGCCAGCAGCTTGGGGCGGGCCTACGAGCAGTACTTC.

The chain couples TRBV18 to TRBJ2-2; 8 bases map to TRBD1. Germline values: CDR1 KGHSH, CDR2 LQKENI. This CDR3 contains 17 residues. Unmatched junction bases numbered 5, after V lost 2 bases and J lost 0 bases. The CDR3 reads CASSPVNRGTNTGELFF. The CDR3 bases are TGTGCCAGCTCACCAGTAAACAGGGGGACGAACACCGGGGAGCTGTTTTTT. Drawing the rest from reference TRBV18 and TRBJ2-2, the complete variable domain is NAGVMQNPRHLVRRRGQEARLRCSPMKGHSHVYWYRQLPEEGLKFMVYLQKENIIDESGMPKERFSAEFPKEGPSILRIQQVVRGDSAAYFCASSPVNRGTNTGELFFGEGSRLTVL.

V is TRBV4-1 and J is TRBJ2-7; D gene unclear. This CDR3 region has 14 residues. Germline V gene sequence: CDR1 MGHRA, CDR2 YSYEKL. The ends were cut back, 5 bases at V and 0 bases at J, with 11 bases in the middle. The CDR3 DNA sequence: TGCGCCAGCAGCTGGCGGCTACCCTCCTACGAGCAGTACTTC. Protein: CASSWRLPSYEQYF.

This clone was recorded only once. The CDR3 nucleotides are TGTGCCAGTAGTGCGCCGGGGACAGGGCAATTCCAGCCCCAGCATTTT. It codes for CASSAPGTGQFQPQHF. The genes are TRBV19 and TRBJ1-5; the match to TRBD1 covers 9 bases. CDR1 and CDR2 (germline): LNHDA, SQIVND (reference sequence). The CDR3 spans 16 residues. After removal of 5 bases from V and 7 bases from J, the junction contained 12 bases not matched to a gene.

This chain connects TRBV28 to TRBJ1-4, with D possibly matching TRBD1 (6 bases). V lost 9 bases to trimming and J lost 2 bases, with 13 bases between them. Germline values: CDR1 MDHEN, CDR2 SYDVKM. This CDR3 has 14 amino acids. The CDR3 protein is CASKQGPTNEKLFF. DNA for the CDR3: TGTGCCAGTAAGCAGGGGCCCACTAATGAAAAACTGTTTTTT.

In nucleotides, the CDR3 is TGCGCCAGCAGCGGTCAAATGGGGGGGGTTACAGATACGCAGTATTTT. Translated: CASSGQMGGVTDTQYF. This rearrangement joins TRBV5-1 to TRBJ2-3, with TRBD2 matching over 7 bases. The CDR3 contains 16 residues. V gave up 4 bases and J gave up 3 bases; unmatched junction bases: 11. From germline, CDR1 is SGHRS and CDR2 YFSETQ.